This TCR beta chain was identified during a study of response to subunit inactivated influenza vaccine. Study results and caveats: Each seasonal influenza vaccination, the authors suggested, recruits few new T cells.

The CDR3 consists of 19 residues. V lost 3 bases and J lost 4, with 27 bases in between. Looked up from germline, CDR1 is SGDLS and CDR2 is YYNGEE. TCRdb reprocessed the RT-PCR reads via MiXCR and lists one record per CDR3 protein. The sample holds over 800,000 distinct CDR3 sequences; around 20% are singletons and the top ten take 10%. Remarks on this clonotype: Its antigen is unidentified.

The chain recombines TRBV9 with TRBJ2-3; no reliable D call. The TCR sequence derives from a man aged 50 or older who received an inactivated influenza vaccine. The material was PBMCs from blood, obtained around 5 days after vaccination. CDR3 bases: TGTGCCAGCAGCGAGGACCCTCCTTTGGCGCCGCCCCCTCCAGATACGCAGTATTTT. Amino acids: CASSEDPPLAPPPPDTQYF.